One TCR beta chain is described in this entry. This sample is drawn from a study of T cell clones after liver transplantation. The method was immunoSEQ multiplex PCR; TCRdb's version includes in-frame clones alone and lacks a portion of them. The table includes around 19,000 clones, approximately 89% detected once. The CDR3 is 14 residues long. Trimming shortened V by 5 bases and J by 0 bases, and 7 bases separated the two germline ends. The germline V gene has CDR1 LNHDA and CDR2 SQIVND (reference sequence). The chain combines TRBV19 with TRBJ1-4, with D tentatively TRBD1 (5 bases). This receptor was taken from a human donor who received a liver transplant. The sequencing used CD8+ T cells from blood, collected before liver transplant. The CDR3 DNA sequence: TGTGCCAGTAGTGGGGCAGCAACTAATGAAAAACTGTTTTTT. Residues: CASSGAATNEKLFF.